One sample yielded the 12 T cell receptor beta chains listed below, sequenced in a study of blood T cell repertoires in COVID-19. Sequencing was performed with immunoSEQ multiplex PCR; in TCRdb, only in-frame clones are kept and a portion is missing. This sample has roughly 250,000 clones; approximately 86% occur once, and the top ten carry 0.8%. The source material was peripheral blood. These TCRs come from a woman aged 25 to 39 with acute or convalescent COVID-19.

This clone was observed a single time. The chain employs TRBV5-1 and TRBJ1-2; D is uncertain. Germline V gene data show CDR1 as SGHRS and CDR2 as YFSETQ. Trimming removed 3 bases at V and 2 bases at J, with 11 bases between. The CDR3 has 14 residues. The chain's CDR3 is CASSSGGLNYGYTF. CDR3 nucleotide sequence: TGCGCCAGCAGCTCGGGAGGATTAAACTATGGCTACACCTTC.

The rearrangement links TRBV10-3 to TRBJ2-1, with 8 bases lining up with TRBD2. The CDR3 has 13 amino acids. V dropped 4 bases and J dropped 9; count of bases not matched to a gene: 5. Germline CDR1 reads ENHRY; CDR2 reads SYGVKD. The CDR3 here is CAISAASGSEQFF. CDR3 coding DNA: TGTGCCATCAGTGCGGCTAGCGGGTCTGAGCAGTTCTTC.

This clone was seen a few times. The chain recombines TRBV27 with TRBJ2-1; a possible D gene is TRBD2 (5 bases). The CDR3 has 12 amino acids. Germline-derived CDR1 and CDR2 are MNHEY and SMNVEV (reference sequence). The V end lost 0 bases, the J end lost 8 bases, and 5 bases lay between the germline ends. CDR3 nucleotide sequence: TGTGCCAGCAGTTTATCGGGAGATGAGCAGTTCTTC. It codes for CASSLSGDEQFF.

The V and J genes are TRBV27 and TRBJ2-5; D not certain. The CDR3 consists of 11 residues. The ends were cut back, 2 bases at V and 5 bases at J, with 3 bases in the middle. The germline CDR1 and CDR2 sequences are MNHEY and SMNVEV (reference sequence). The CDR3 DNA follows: TGTGCCAGCAGTTTAGGCGAGACCCAGTACTTC. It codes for CASSLGETQYF.

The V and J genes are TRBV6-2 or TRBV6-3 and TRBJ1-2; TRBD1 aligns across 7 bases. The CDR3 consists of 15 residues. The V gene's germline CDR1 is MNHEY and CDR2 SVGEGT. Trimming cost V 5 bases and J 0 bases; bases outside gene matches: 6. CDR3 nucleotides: TGTGCCAGCAGTGACGTGGGACAGCCTAACTATGGCTACACCTTC. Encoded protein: CASSDVGQPNYGYTF.

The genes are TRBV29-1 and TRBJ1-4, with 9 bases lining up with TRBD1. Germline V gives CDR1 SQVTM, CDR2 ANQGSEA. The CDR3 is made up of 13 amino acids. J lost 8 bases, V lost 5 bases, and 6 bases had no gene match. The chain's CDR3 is CSVLGQGGEKLFF. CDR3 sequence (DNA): TGCAGCGTTTTGGGACAGGGCGGCGAAAAACTGTTTTTT.

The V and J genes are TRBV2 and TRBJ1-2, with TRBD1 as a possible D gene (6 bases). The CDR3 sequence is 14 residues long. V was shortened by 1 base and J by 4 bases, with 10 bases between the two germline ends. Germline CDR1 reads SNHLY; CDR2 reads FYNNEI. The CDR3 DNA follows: TGTGCCAGCAGTGAAGGGGTGGGGGCCTATGGCTACACCTTC. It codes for CASSEGVGAYGYTF. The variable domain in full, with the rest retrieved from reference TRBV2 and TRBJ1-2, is EPEVTQTPSHQVTQMGQEVILRCVPISNHLYFYWYRQILGQKVEFLVSFYNNEISEKSEIFDDQFSVERPDGSNFTLKIRSTKLEDSAMYFCASSEGVGAYGYTFGSGTRLTVV.

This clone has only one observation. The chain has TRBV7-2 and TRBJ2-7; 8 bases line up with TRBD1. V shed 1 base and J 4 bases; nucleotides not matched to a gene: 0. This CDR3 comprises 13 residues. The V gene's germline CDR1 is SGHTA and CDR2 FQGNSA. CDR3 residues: CASSLDRGYEQYF. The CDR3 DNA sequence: TGTGCCAGCAGCTTAGACAGGGGGTACGAGCAGTACTTC.

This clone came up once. CDR3 DNA sequence: TGCGCCAGCAGCGTAACTAGCGGGGGTTACAATGAGCAGTTCTTC. As protein: CASSVTSGGYNEQFF. This chain links TRBV5-1 with TRBJ2-1; 11 bases align to TRBD2. Germline V lookup: CDR1 SGHRS, CDR2 YFSETQ. After removal of 4 bases from V and 4 bases from J, the junction contained 4 bases not matched to a gene. The CDR3 extends over 15 amino acids.

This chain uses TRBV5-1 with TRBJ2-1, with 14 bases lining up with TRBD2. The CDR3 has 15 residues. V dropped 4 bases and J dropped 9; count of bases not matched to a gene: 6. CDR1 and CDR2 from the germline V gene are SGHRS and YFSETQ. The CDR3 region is CASSPGLAGAIEQFF. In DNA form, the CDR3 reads TGCGCCAGCAGCCCGGGACTAGCGGGAGCGATTGAGCAGTTCTTC.

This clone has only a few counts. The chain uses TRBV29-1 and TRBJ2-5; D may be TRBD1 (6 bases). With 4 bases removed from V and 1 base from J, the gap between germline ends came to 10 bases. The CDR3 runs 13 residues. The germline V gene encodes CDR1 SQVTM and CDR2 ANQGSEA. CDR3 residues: CSVGTASQETQYF. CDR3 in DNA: TGCAGCGTTGGGACAGCCTCCCAAGAGACCCAGTACTTC.

CDR3 sequence (DNA): TGTGCCAGCAGCTCCGACAGCGCAACTAATGAAAAACTGTTTTTT. This gives the protein CASSSDSATNEKLFF. The chain couples TRBV7-9 to TRBJ1-4, with D maybe TRBD1 (5 bases). The CDR3 extends over 15 amino acids. CDR1 and CDR2 from the germline V gene are SEHNR and FQNEAQ (reference sequence). Trimming removed 4 bases from V and 0 bases from J, with 9 bases in between.